The 8 T cell receptor beta chains below come from one sample, sequenced in a study of response to subunit inactivated influenza vaccine. Each CDR3 protein is one row after TCRdb ran MiXCR on the RT-PCR reads. This sample has hundreds of thousands of distinct CDR3 sequences; about 25% occur once, and the top ten carry over 1.5%. This sample comprised CD4+ T cells sorted from PBMCs, obtained roughly 5 days after vaccination. These receptors all come from a man aged 50 or older who received an inactivated influenza vaccine.

The chain has TRBV4-1 and TRBJ1-4; TRBD1 might be the D (6 bases). V was pared by 0 bases and J by 7 bases, with 15 bases between. This CDR3 spans 16 amino acids. Germline lookup yields CDR1 MGHRA and CDR2 YSYEKL. The CDR3 loop is CASSQDGRGWREKLFF. As DNA, the CDR3 is TGCGCCAGCAGCCAAGATGGAAGGGGGTGGCGTGAAAAACTGTTTTTT.

The table lists this clonotype with a few counts. The chain recombines TRBV5-1 with TRBJ1-4; 8 nucleotides match TRBD1. V lost 1 base, J lost 7 bases, and 9 bases stayed unmatched. This CDR3 spans 16 amino acids. Germline CDR1 SGHRS, CDR2 YFSETQ. As DNA, the CDR3 is TGCGCCAGCAGCTTGAGCCCGGGACAGGAGTTTGAAAAACTGTTTTTT. Residues: CASSLSPGQEFEKLFF.

The chain has TRBV2 and TRBJ1-2; TRBD1 matches at 8 bases. The CDR3 runs to 13 residues. The germline V gene has CDR1 SNHLY and CDR2 FYNNEI. CDR3 in DNA: TGTGCTTTGGGGACAGGCGGTAACTATGGCTACACCTTC. Its protein is CALGTGGNYGYTF.

The chain joins TRBV15 to TRBJ1-4; unclear D gene. Germline loops: CDR1 LNHNV, CDR2 YYDKDF (reference sequence). Trimming removed 0 bases from V and 7 bases from J, with 9 bases in between. This CDR3 is 14 amino acids long. CDR3 sequence (DNA): TGTGCCACCAGCAGAGATCTAGGGCTTGAAAAACTGTTTTTT. Amino acid sequence: CATSRDLGLEKLFF.

This clonotype was counted between two and nine times. The chain joins TRBV12-3 or TRBV12-4 to TRBJ1-1; no firm D call. The CDR3 is 14 residues long. Trimming removed 7 bases from V and 1 base from J, with 13 bases in between. CDR3 DNA: TGTGCCAGCACTCTTTATTCAGGGAACACTGAAGCTTTCTTT. Its protein is CASTLYSGNTEAFF.

V gene TRBV6-1 combines with J gene TRBJ1-5, with a tentative D call TRBD1 (5 bases). This CDR3 contains 15 residues. Germline loops: CDR1 MNHNS, CDR2 SASEGT. V was cut by 6 bases and J by 0 bases, with 12 bases left in between. This CDR3 is CASRGTRASNQPQHF. DNA for the CDR3: TGTGCCAGCAGGGGGACGAGGGCTAGCAATCAGCCCCAGCATTTT.

The V gene is TRBV7-9, the J gene TRBJ2-1, with unresolved D. The germline gives CDR1 SEHNR, CDR2 FQNEAQ (reference sequence). V lost 2 bases, J lost 4 bases, and 6 bases lay in between. This CDR3 spans 13 amino acids. The CDR3 reads CASSLLQYNEQFF. CDR3 nucleotide sequence: TGTGCCAGCAGCTTATTACAGTACAATGAGCAGTTCTTC.

This clonotype was detected only a few times. The chain carries TRBV20-1 and TRBJ2-3, with D possibly matching TRBD1 (5 bases). V was clipped by 6 bases and J by 1 base, with 20 bases between them. Germline V gene sequence: CDR1 DFQATT, CDR2 SNEGSKA (reference sequence). The CDR3 consists of 16 residues. CDR3 sequence: CSANYPTATGTDTQYF. The CDR3 DNA reads TGCAGTGCCAACTACCCGACAGCCACCGGCACAGATACGCAGTATTTT.